These 28 T cell receptor beta chains were sequenced from one sample in a study of graft-versus-host responses after intestinal transplantation. Clones were read by immunoSEQ multiplex PCR, and TCRdb kept only the in-frame ones, dropping some. The repertoire consists of around 100,000 clones, with more than 80% occurring once and the leading ten covering about 0.25%. Their cognate antigens are unknown. The sample in question was unstimulated CD4+ T cells sorted from spleen or lymph node cells, obtained before transplant. The receptors were sampled from a human donor who was the organ donor for an intestinal transplant.

The chain has TRBV5-1 and TRBJ2-7, with D perhaps TRBD2 (5 bases). This CDR3 is built from 15 residues. The V gene lost 4 bases and the J gene lost 2 bases, with 16 bases spanning the gap. CDR1 and CDR2 from the germline V gene are SGHRS and YFSETQ. The DNA of the CDR3 is TGCGCCAGCAGCGCCCTTGGAGGTGTGGCCTACGAGCAGTACTTC. It encodes CASSALGGVAYEQYF.

V is TRBV5-1 and J is TRBJ2-2; maybe TRBD1 (5 bases). Trimming took 1 base from V and 1 from J, leaving 8 bases between them. CDR1 is SGHRS, CDR2 YFSETQ, per germline. CDR3 length equals 15 residues. The CDR3 loop is CASSLHQGNTGELFF. Here the CDR3 DNA reads TGCGCCAGCAGCTTGCATCAGGGGAACACCGGGGAGCTGTTTTTT.

In nucleotides, the CDR3 is TGTGCCTGGAGCAGGGGACTAGCGGGAGCCGAGCAGTACTTC. Residues: CAWSRGLAGAEQYF. This rearrangement joins TRBV30 to TRBJ2-7; 14 positions match TRBD2. The germline V gene encodes CDR1 GTSNPN and CDR2 SVGIG (reference sequence). This CDR3 has 14 residues. Trimming removed 3 bases from V and 6 bases from J; junction bases left unmatched: 4.

The chain uses TRBV10-3 and TRBJ1-4; D uncertain. CDR1 is ENHRY and CDR2 is SYGVKD in the germline V gene. The CDR3 is made up of 16 amino acids. V was shortened by 3 bases and J by 4 bases, with 15 bases between the two germline ends. The CDR3 coding sequence is TGTGCCATCAGTGACCCAATGCCCCCCCATAATGAAAAACTGTTTTTT. It codes for CAISDPMPPHNEKLFF.

The rearrangement joins TRBV6-1 to TRBJ2-4, with TRBD2 as a possible D gene (6 bases). The CDR3 consists of 15 residues. Trimming cost V 6 bases and J 3 bases, with 15 bases left between them. The germline V gene encodes CDR1 MNHNS and CDR2 SASEGT. This CDR3 is CASSAGFGDKNIQYF. The CDR3 DNA is TGTGCCAGCAGCGCGGGATTCGGCGACAAAAACATTCAGTACTTC.

The V and J genes are TRBV25-1 and TRBJ2-4; TRBD1 or TRBD2 may be the D gene (5 bases each). The CDR3 contains 15 residues. The V gene lost 2 bases and the J gene lost 4 bases, with 12 bases spanning the gap. Germline CDR1 and CDR2: MGHDK and SYGVNS. The CDR3 DNA follows: TGTGCCAGCAGTGAACCTCTGGGGGAGAAAAACATTCAGTACTTC. It translates to CASSEPLGEKNIQYF. Using reference TRBV25-1 and TRBJ2-4 for the parts outside the CDR3, the full variable domain is EADIYQTPRYLVIGTGKKITLECSQTMGHDKMYWYQQDPGMELHLIHYSYGVNSTEKGDLSSESTVSRIRTEHFPLTLESARPSHTSQYLCASSEPLGEKNIQYFGAGTRLSVL.

This clone was picked up one time. The genes are TRBV10-3 and TRBJ2-3; no firm D call. V dropped 0 bases and J dropped 1 base, with 14 bases sitting between them. The CDR3 is 17 amino acids. Germline-derived CDR1 and CDR2 are ENHRY and SYGVKD. The CDR3 coding sequence is TGTGCCATCAGTGAGTCTGGGTTCCTAGGCGGCACAGATACGCAGTATTTT. It is translated as CAISESGFLGGTDTQYF.

This chain uses TRBV19 with TRBJ1-2; the D gene is possibly TRBD1 (6 bases). Germline CDR1 reads LNHDA; CDR2 reads SQIVND (reference sequence). The CDR3 has 13 amino acids. Trimming stripped 6 bases from V and 4 bases from J, with 12 bases between. In nucleotides, the CDR3 is TGTGCCAGTAGCCCGGGACATTTCTATGGCTACACCTTC. Translating gives CASSPGHFYGYTF.

The chain combines TRBV6-6 with TRBJ1-2, with TRBD1 matching over 7 bases. J lost 5 bases, V lost 5 bases, and 5 bases had no gene match. The CDR3 is 13 residues long. Germline loops: CDR1 MNHNY, CDR2 SVGAGI (reference sequence). CDR3 in DNA: TGTGCCAGCAGTACCAGGGGGGGGTATGGCTACACCTTC. The encoded protein is CASSTRGGYGYTF.

Only one count was recorded for this clone. The V call is TRBV5-1, the J call TRBJ2-2, with D perhaps TRBD1 (6 bases). The germline V gene has CDR1 SGHRS and CDR2 YFSETQ. V lost 6 bases and J lost 1, with 7 bases in between. The CDR3 sequence is 13 residues long. In DNA, the CDR3 is TGCGCCAGCAAGGGACAGAACACCGGGGAGCTGTTTTTT. The encoded protein is CASKGQNTGELFF.

This clone was observed a single time. J is TRBJ2-7 and V is TRBV27; TRBD2 aligns across 9 bases. The CDR3 is 17 amino acids. Germline V lookup: CDR1 MNHEY, CDR2 SMNVEV (reference sequence). The junction had 16 bases not matched to a gene; V was cut back by 7 bases and J by 3 bases. The CDR3 DNA is TGTGCCAGCAACCTCGAGGGGGCTAGCGGGACCCTCTACGAGCAGTACTTC. This gives the protein CASNLEGASGTLYEQYF.

The chain joins TRBV7-9 to TRBJ1-3; no firm D call. The CDR3 length is 17 residues. Trimming removed 1 base at V and 0 bases at J, with 13 bases between. Germline assignment: CDR1 SEHNR and CDR2 FQNEAQ (reference sequence). In DNA form, the CDR3 reads TGTGCCAGCAGCTTAGTTTCAGCGGACGTCTCTGGAAACACCATATATTTT. Its translation is CASSLVSADVSGNTIYF.

The chain uses TRBV7-2 and TRBJ2-7; 8 bases fit TRBD2. CDR1 SGHTA and CDR2 FQGNSA come from the germline V gene. The CDR3 contains 15 residues. V was clipped by 4 bases and J by 2 bases; unmatched bases: 7. For the CDR3, the DNA is TGTGCCAGCAGCTCACTAGCGGACGCACCCTACGAGCAGTACTTC. Its translation is CASSSLADAPYEQYF.

The V call is TRBV5-5, the J call TRBJ2-7; 8 nucleotides agree with TRBD2. CDR3 size: 14 residues. The germline CDR1 and CDR2 sequences are SGHKS and YYEKEE (reference sequence). V lost 4 bases and J lost 6; bases outside the gene matches: 9. The CDR3 DNA is TGTGCCAGCAGCCCAGCCGGGACTAGGAGCGAGCAGTACTTC. Translation gives CASSPAGTRSEQYF.

CDR3 protein: CASMYPSGGGETQYF. The CDR3 DNA sequence: TGTGCCAGTATGTACCCCAGTGGAGGGGGAGAGACCCAGTACTTC. The chain combines TRBV25-1 with TRBJ2-5; perhaps D is TRBD1 or TRBD2 (6 bases each). CDR1 and CDR2 (germline): MGHDK, SYGVNS. The CDR3 contains 15 residues. The V end was cut by 9 bases, the J end by 4 bases, with 21 bases between.

This chain links TRBV6-1 with TRBJ1-1, with D possibly being TRBD1 (6 bases). The CDR3 loop spans 12 amino acids. Germline CDR1 is MNHNS and CDR2 is SASEGT. The ends were cut back, 5 bases at V and 7 bases at J, with 11 bases in the middle. The CDR3 DNA is TGTGCCAGCAGTTATGCGACAGGTGAAGCTTTCTTT. It encodes CASSYATGEAFF.

The chain carries TRBV6-5 and TRBJ1-3, with D tentatively TRBD1 (6 bases). This CDR3 is 14 amino acids long. Trimming cost V 11 bases and J 0 bases, with 14 bases left between them. The V gene's germline CDR1 is MNHEY and CDR2 SVGAGI. The CDR3 here is CASARGSSGNTIYF. The CDR3 coding sequence is TGTGCCTCAGCCAGGGGATCCTCTGGAAACACCATATATTTT.

This chain joins TRBV7-9 and TRBJ2-7; tentatively, D is TRBD1 (6 bases). V was clipped by 5 bases and J by 2 bases, with 16 bases between them. The CDR3 runs to 15 residues. Germline-derived CDR1 and CDR2 are SEHNR and FQNEAQ (reference sequence). The CDR3 sequence is CASSATQGLAYEQYF. CDR3 coding DNA: TGTGCCAGCAGCGCAACTCAGGGGCTTGCCTACGAGCAGTACTTC.

The V gene is TRBV29-1, the J gene TRBJ2-5; 11 nucleotides line up with TRBD1. V lost 5 bases, J lost 9 bases, and 8 bases stayed unmatched. The CDR3 runs to 13 residues. The germline gives CDR1 SQVTM, CDR2 ANQGSEA. The CDR3 is CSVWTGGFMAQYF. The CDR3 DNA reads TGCAGCGTTTGGACAGGGGGCTTTATGGCCCAGTACTTC.

This chain uses TRBV5-6 with TRBJ2-5; D may be TRBD2 (5 bases). Trimming cost V 3 bases and J 4 bases, with 13 bases left between them. Germline CDR1 SGHDT, CDR2 YYEEEE. The CDR3 has 14 amino acids. The CDR3 DNA sequence: TGTGCCAGCAGCTCCTTGGCGGGTCGAGAGACCCAGTACTTC. It encodes CASSSLAGRETQYF. Filled out from reference TRBV5-6 and TRBJ2-5, the complete variable domain reads DAGVTQSPTHLIKTRGQQVTLRCSPKSGHDTVSWYQQALGQGPQFIFQYYEEEERQRGNFPDRFSGHQFPNYSSELNVNALLLGDSALYLCASSSLAGRETQYFGPGTRLLVL.

As regards this clone: Other nucleotide sequences from this sample produce the same CDR3. The chain employs TRBV6-1 and TRBJ2-7, with D possibly TRBD1 on 6 matching bases. The germline V and J ends were trimmed by 5 bases and 2 bases, with 10 bases remaining between them. From germline, CDR1 is MNHNS and CDR2 SASEGT. The CDR3 is 13 amino acids. This chain's CDR3 is CASSRDTTYEQYF. The CDR3 nucleotides are TGTGCCAGCAGTCGGGACACCACCTACGAGCAGTACTTC.

The V call is TRBV28, the J call TRBJ1-2, with D tentatively TRBD1 (5 bases). The CDR3 is made up of 13 amino acids. Germline V gene sequence: CDR1 MDHEN, CDR2 SYDVKM. V was pared by 7 bases and J by 8 bases, with 17 bases between. The CDR3 DNA follows: TGTGCCAGCATAACGGGGGACGGGAGGGGCTACACCTTC. Amino acids: CASITGDGRGYTF.

This chain connects TRBV18 to TRBJ1-4, with 9 bases matching TRBD1. J lost 6 bases, V lost 4 bases, and 6 bases had no gene match. This CDR3 has 15 residues. Germline V lookup: CDR1 KGHSH, CDR2 LQKENI. The CDR3 coding sequence is TGTGCCAGCTCACTGCGACAGGGGGTAGATGAAAAACTGTTTTTT. Amino acids: CASSLRQGVDEKLFF. Full variable domain (outside the CDR3, taken from reference TRBV18 and TRBJ1-4): NAGVMQNPRHLVRRRGQEARLRCSPMKGHSHVYWYRQLPEEGLKFMVYLQKENIIDESGMPKERFSAEFPKEGPSILRIQQVVRGDSAAYFCASSLRQGVDEKLFFGSGTQLSVL.

V usage is TRBV7-6 and J usage is TRBJ2-2; tentatively, D is TRBD1 or TRBD2 (5 bases each). Per the germline V gene, CDR1 is SGHVS and CDR2 is FNYEAQ. V shed 2 bases and J shed 4 bases, with 11 bases lying between them. The CDR3 spans 15 residues. The CDR3 sequence is CASSLLWDLTGELFF. The CDR3 DNA sequence: TGTGCCAGCAGCTTATTGTGGGACCTCACCGGGGAGCTGTTTTTT.

The V and J genes are TRBV5-1 and TRBJ2-2; the D gene is possibly TRBD2 (6 bases). The V end lost 5 bases, the J end lost 4 bases, and 12 bases lay between the germline ends. Germline CDR1 is SGHRS and CDR2 is YFSETQ. The CDR3 is 14 residues long. CDR3 region: CASRARETTGELFF. The CDR3 coding sequence is TGCGCCAGCAGGGCCCGGGAGACCACCGGGGAGCTGTTTTTT.

J is TRBJ2-5 and V is TRBV5-1; D unresolved. Germline V gene sequence: CDR1 SGHRS, CDR2 YFSETQ. Trimming pared 1 base from V and 4 bases from J, leaving 14 bases between. This CDR3 spans 15 amino acids. The chain's CDR3 is CASSLSRPGLETQYF. CDR3 coding DNA: TGCGCCAGCAGCTTGTCTAGGCCCGGTCTAGAGACCCAGTACTTC.

This rearrangement joins TRBV6-1 to TRBJ1-2, with D possibly TRBD1 on 6 matching bases. The CDR3 loop spans 13 amino acids. Deletions cut 5 bases from V and 7 bases from J, with 14 bases between. CDR1 and CDR2 from the germline V gene are MNHNS and SASEGT. CDR3 loop: CASSRLQGSGYTF. The CDR3 DNA follows: TGTGCCAGCAGTCGCTTACAGGGTTCTGGCTACACCTTC.

This clone was counted between two and nine times. The chain joins TRBV5-1 to TRBJ1-3; 10 bases match TRBD1. From germline, CDR1 is SGHRS and CDR2 YFSETQ. V dropped 2 bases and J dropped 0; count of bases not matched to a gene: 2. The CDR3 length is 16 residues. CDR3 residues: CASSFGTGDSGNTIYF. CDR3 coding DNA: TGCGCCAGCAGCTTCGGGACAGGGGACTCTGGAAACACCATATATTTT.